Presented here are 14 T cell receptor beta chains from one specimen sequenced in a study of blood T cell repertoires in COVID-19. The data were produced by immunoSEQ multiplex PCR, yet TCRdb's version contains in-frame clones alone and is incomplete. The repertoire holds some 64,000 clones, with roughly 80% as singletons. Source material: peripheral blood. The receptors were gathered from a man aged 80 or over with active or convalescent COVID-19.

The rearrangement links TRBV9 to TRBJ1-2, with TRBD1 matching over 10 bases. The CDR3 extends over 14 amino acids. The germline V gene has CDR1 SGDLS and CDR2 YYNGEE. J lost 6 bases, V lost 5 bases, and 7 bases had no gene match. Here the CDR3 reads CASRSTGGANGYTF. The DNA of the CDR3 is TGTGCCAGCAGGTCGACAGGGGGCGCAAATGGCTACACCTTC.

V and J are TRBV18 and TRBJ2-3; 8 nucleotides agree with TRBD1. The CDR3 loop spans 16 amino acids. The junction had 11 bases not matched to a gene; V was cut back by 6 bases and J by 3 bases. The germline V gene has CDR1 KGHSH and CDR2 LQKENI. CDR3: CASSPNRGRGTDTQYF. The CDR3 nucleotides are TGTGCCAGCTCCCCAAACAGGGGGAGAGGAACAGATACGCAGTATTTT.

This chain uses TRBV4-3 with TRBJ2-1; weak D call: TRBD2 (6 bases). Trimming removed 3 bases from V and 3 bases from J, with 18 bases in between. The CDR3 extends over 17 amino acids. Germline V gene sequence: CDR1 LGHNA, CDR2 YSLEER. The CDR3, as DNA: TGCGCCAGCAGCCAGGACCCTGGTGGGAGGATCTACAATGAGCAGTTCTTC. Protein: CASSQDPGGRIYNEQFF.

This CDR3 is CASSVGLAGGIDTQYF. The DNA for the CDR3 is TGTGCCAGCAGCGTAGGACTAGCGGGAGGAATAGATACGCAGTATTTT. The V call is TRBV9, the J call TRBJ2-3; TRBD2 aligns across 13 bases. The V gene end was trimmed by 0 bases and the J gene end by 5 bases; junction bases not matched to a gene: 3. Germline V gives CDR1 SGDLS, CDR2 YYNGEE. CDR3 size: 16 residues.

This clone appeared once. The chain uses TRBV5-8 and TRBJ2-7; D may be TRBD2 (6 bases). In germline, CDR1 is SGHTS, CDR2 YDEGEE. Trimming stripped 1 base from V and 3 bases from J, with 8 bases between. CDR3 length equals 13 residues. The CDR3 reads CASSLYGSYEQYF. The CDR3 bases are TGTGCCAGCAGCTTGTACGGGAGCTACGAGCAGTACTTC.

The V and J genes are TRBV7-2 and TRBJ2-2, with a weak D call TRBD1 (5 bases). Trimming left V 6 bases short and J 2 bases short, with 16 bases between. Germline V lookup: CDR1 SGHTA, CDR2 FQGNSA. The CDR3 is made up of 16 amino acids. CDR3 in amino acids: CASSYKLRGNTGELFF. The CDR3 region has the DNA TGTGCCAGCAGTTACAAGTTAAGGGGAAACACCGGGGAGCTGTTTTTT.

V and J are TRBV4-1 and TRBJ1-5, with 8 bases fitting TRBD1. V dropped 0 bases and J dropped 5; count of bases not matched to a gene: 9. The CDR3 extends over 17 amino acids. Germline lookup yields CDR1 MGHRA and CDR2 YSYEKL. This CDR3 reads CASSQDQLTGDYQPQHF. Written as DNA, the CDR3 is TGCGCCAGCAGCCAAGATCAACTGACAGGGGATTATCAGCCCCAGCATTTT.

This clone has ten or more counts. This chain uses TRBV7-3 with TRBJ2-3; tentative D call: TRBD1 (6 bases). This CDR3 is built from 17 residues. Germline assignment: CDR1 SGHTA and CDR2 FQGTGA. V shed 0 bases and J shed 3 bases, with 16 bases lying between them. The CDR3 region is CASSLTPNRDPTDTQYF. The CDR3 coding sequence is TGTGCCAGCAGCTTAACCCCAAACAGGGATCCGACAGATACGCAGTATTTT.

The gene calls are TRBV9 and TRBJ2-7; no clear D gene. Trimming took off 4 bases at V and 2 bases at J, with 13 bases between the two ends. Per the germline V gene, CDR1 is SGDLS and CDR2 is YYNGEE. This CDR3 is 14 amino acids long. CDR3 sequence reads: CASSPTGITYEQYF. Written as DNA, the CDR3 is TGTGCCAGCAGCCCAACTGGTATAACCTACGAGCAGTACTTC.

In DNA, the CDR3 is TGTGCCAGTAGTAAACTGCAGGGGCAAGAGACCCAGTACTTC. Its translation is CASSKLQGQETQYF. This rearrangement joins TRBV19 to TRBJ2-5; D is possibly TRBD1 (6 bases). This CDR3 has 14 amino acids. V was shortened by 4 bases and J by 2 bases, with 11 bases between the two germline ends. The germline V gene encodes CDR1 LNHDA and CDR2 SQIVND (reference sequence).

Turning to this clone: The same CDR3 is also encoded by other DNA sequences in this sample. V gene TRBV5-1 combines with J gene TRBJ2-5, with 9 bases lining up with TRBD1. Germline lookup yields CDR1 SGHRS and CDR2 YFSETQ. The CDR3 has 15 amino acids. The J segment lost 4 bases and the V segment lost 0 bases, leaving 4 bases of the junction unmatched. CDR3 nucleotide sequence: TGCGCCAGCAGCTTGGGACAGGGGGTAGGAGAGACCCAGTACTTC. It codes for CASSLGQGVGETQYF.

The chain joins TRBV7-9 to TRBJ2-1; no clear D. The V end was cut by 8 bases, the J end by 6 bases, with 11 bases between. The CDR3 has 12 residues. CDR1 is SEHNR, CDR2 FQNEAQ, per germline (reference sequence). The CDR3 nucleotides read TGTGCCAGCGACATTGGTTCCAATGAGCAGTTCTTC. Translation: CASDIGSNEQFF.

The chain uses TRBV20-1 and TRBJ1-1, with TRBD1 identical over 7 bases. The junction had 0 bases not matched to a gene; V was cut back by 7 bases and J by 1 base. This CDR3 has 11 amino acids. Germline values: CDR1 DFQATT, CDR2 SNEGSKA (reference sequence). CDR3 DNA: TGCAGTGGACAGGGGAACACTGAAGCTTTCTTT. Encoded protein: CSGQGNTEAFF.

The rearrangement uses TRBV2 and TRBJ2-2; D is possibly TRBD1 (6 bases). The CDR3 contains 19 residues. The V end lost 7 bases, the J end lost 2 bases, and 26 bases lay between the germline ends. Germline assignment: CDR1 SNHLY and CDR2 FYNNEI. CDR3 sequence (DNA): TGTGCCAGCAAAAGGGGGTGGGATACTCGAAGTTTTAACACCGGGGAGCTGTTTTTT. Translating gives CASKRGWDTRSFNTGELFF. Full variable domain (remainder filled in from reference TRBV2 and TRBJ2-2): EPEVTQTPSHQVTQMGQEVILRCVPISNHLYFYWYRQILGQKVEFLVSFYNNEISEKSEIFDDQFSVERPDGSNFTLKIRSTKLEDSAMYFCASKRGWDTRSFNTGELFFGEGSRLTVL.